The 18 T cell receptor beta chains listed next were all sequenced from one sample in a study of shared clonotypes between healthy human individuals (dated by TCRdb to the early 2020s). The library was prepared using the immunoSEQ multiplex PCR assay. TCRdb re-hosts the immuneACCESS table, in-frame sequences only. Its copies lack some clones; in the studies checked, an unresolved V gene accounts for under half of them, and the cause for the rest is not known. In all, the sample holds over 950,000 clones, and 70% to 80% of those were seen once. The ten top clones hold roughly 0.82% of the sample. Sequencing used memory CD4+ T cells from PBMCs. What the cell subset or site label conveys for this sample: CD45RA-negative fraction. The receptors stem from a man younger than 35 in good health. Some clones in this sample may be carry-over from other donors' samples.

This clone was seen only a few times. V and J are TRBV20-1 and TRBJ2-7; weak D call: TRBD2 (6 bases). V lost 4 bases and J 6 bases, leaving 10 bases between the germline ends. This CDR3 has 11 amino acids. CDR1 is DFQATT and CDR2 is SNEGSKA in the germline V gene (reference sequence). The CDR3 spells CSATSASEQYF. The CDR3, as DNA: TGCAGTGCTACTAGCGCTTCCGAGCAGTACTTC.

In the case of this clone: Other DNA variants within this sample encode the same CDR3. The genes are TRBV5-1 and TRBJ2-7; 13 nucleotides line up with TRBD2. This CDR3 region has 14 residues. The V and J ends lost 4 bases and 4 bases, in that order; junction bases with no gene match: 2. Germline V gene sequence: CDR1 SGHRS, CDR2 YFSETQ. Here the CDR3 DNA reads TGCGCCAGCAGCAGGACTAGCGGGAGTTACGAGCAGTACTTC. Protein product: CASSRTSGSYEQYF.

In its sample, this clone was seen a few times. The rearrangement joins TRBV5-8 to TRBJ1-1; D is perhaps TRBD1 (6 bases). V was pared by 3 bases and J by 3 bases, with 15 bases between. Germline values: CDR1 SGHTS, CDR2 YDEGEE. CDR3 length: 15 residues. This chain's CDR3 is CASSYDRILHTEAFF. CDR3 sequence (DNA): TGTGCCAGCAGCTATGACAGGATTCTTCACACTGAAGCTTTCTTT.

At least ten counts were recorded for this clone. The rearrangement joins TRBV18 to TRBJ2-7; 8 positions agree with TRBD1. This CDR3 is built from 16 residues. With V trimmed by 2 bases and J by 7 bases, 13 bases remained unmatched. Germline V gene lookup returns CDR1 KGHSH and CDR2 LQKENI. The CDR3 region has the DNA TGTGCCAGCTCACCAAGGCTTCTACCGGACAGGGATGAGCAGTACTTC. It yields the protein CASSPRLLPDRDEQYF.

This chain connects TRBV7-7 to TRBJ1-2; no firm D call. Germline V gene data show CDR1 as SSHAT and CDR2 as FNYEAQ (reference sequence). V was pared by 5 bases and J by 0 bases, with 13 bases between. The length of the CDR3 is 15 residues. CDR3 DNA sequence: TGTGCCAGCAGCCCAAGGCCACTGACTAACTATGGCTACACCTTC. Encoded protein: CASSPRPLTNYGYTF.

This clone is a singleton in its sample. V gene TRBV6-5 combines with J gene TRBJ2-1, with 8 bases identical to TRBD2. Germline assignment: CDR1 MNHEY and CDR2 SVGAGI. The V and J ends lost 7 bases and 6 bases, in that order; junction bases with no gene match: 11. The CDR3 is made up of 15 amino acids. The CDR3: CASTGAGAPSNEQFF. The CDR3 DNA is TGTGCCAGCACAGGAGCGGGAGCCCCCAGCAATGAGCAGTTCTTC.

This chain joins TRBV30 and TRBJ2-3; D is possibly TRBD1 or TRBD2 (5 bases each). V shed 5 bases and J shed 4 bases, with 10 bases lying between them. Germline V gives CDR1 GTSNPN, CDR2 SVGIG (reference sequence). This CDR3 contains 12 residues. Written as DNA, the CDR3 is TGTGCCTGGGGGACCCGAGCAGATACGCAGTATTTT. Encoded protein: CAWGTRADTQYF.

This clone has just a few counts. In DNA, the CDR3 is TGTGCCAGCAGCGCCGTCCGGGATGGCTACACCTTC. It translates to CASSAVRDGYTF. The chain has TRBV7-9 and TRBJ1-2; no firm D call. The V end lost 5 bases, the J end lost 6 bases, and 10 bases lay between the germline ends. The CDR3 covers 12 residues. The V gene's germline CDR1 is SEHNR and CDR2 FQNEAQ (reference sequence).

V gene TRBV6-6 combines with J gene TRBJ2-7; 8 bases map to TRBD1. The CDR3 is made up of 14 amino acids. The trim removed 6 bases at V and 5 bases at J, leaving 9 bases unmatched. Germline loops: CDR1 MNHNY, CDR2 SVGAGI (reference sequence). The CDR3 sequence: CASSRRQGLHEQYF. CDR3 sequence (DNA): TGTGCCAGCAGCCGACGACAGGGGCTCCACGAGCAGTACTTC.

This clone has a handful of counts. One base away lies a much larger clone, so this may be a sequencing read error. The rearrangement links TRBV2 to TRBJ1-1; unclear D gene. Trimming removed 7 bases from V and 1 base from J, with 4 bases in between. The CDR3 contains 11 residues. Germline V gene data show CDR1 as SNHLY and CDR2 as FYNNEI. The CDR3 loop is CASTQNTEAFF. CDR3 coding DNA: TGTGCCAGCACCCAGAACACTGAAGCTTTCTTT.

Written as DNA, the CDR3 is TGTGCCAGCAGTCGCACAGGGGGGGCTGAAGCTTTCTTT. Protein: CASSRTGGAEAFF. This chain uses TRBV6-5 with TRBJ1-1, with TRBD1 matching 8 bases. The CDR3 spans 13 residues. V lost 5 bases to trimming and J lost 6 bases; unmatched junction nucleotides: 5. Germline V gene sequence: CDR1 MNHEY, CDR2 SVGAGI.

The chain couples TRBV6-1 to TRBJ2-1, with D perhaps matching TRBD1 (6 bases). The CDR3 consists of 15 residues. Trimming left V 6 bases short and J 1 base short, with 13 bases between. Germline V CDR1 and CDR2: MNHNS, SASEGT. DNA of the CDR3: TGTGCCAGCAGCGCCGGGACATGGTCCTACAATGAGCAGTTCTTC. Amino acids: CASSAGTWSYNEQFF.

This clone was picked up a small number of times. The chain employs TRBV30 and TRBJ2-1; D ambiguous. V lost 1 base and J 9 bases, leaving 13 bases between the germline ends. This CDR3 comprises 13 residues. Germline CDR1 reads GTSNPN; CDR2 reads SVGIG (reference sequence). CDR3 amino acids: CAWSGDLLSEQFF. The CDR3 DNA reads as TGTGCCTGGAGTGGAGATCTCCTAAGTGAGCAGTTCTTC. The complete variable domain, with remaining parts taken from reference TRBV30 and TRBJ2-1, reads SQTIHQWPATLVQPVGSPLSLECTVEGTSNPNLYWYRQAAGRGLQLLFYSVGIGQISSEVPQNLSASRPQDRQFILSSKKLLLSDSGFYLCAWSGDLLSEQFFGPGTRLTVL.

This clone turned up a few times. The gene calls are TRBV7-8 and TRBJ2-3, with D unresolved. The CDR3 is 14 residues long. Per the germline V gene, CDR1 is SGHVS and CDR2 is FQNEAQ. V was shortened by 0 bases and J by 0 bases, with 4 bases between the two germline ends. In DNA, the CDR3 is TGTGCCAGCAGCTTAGCGGGCAGCACAGATACGCAGTATTTT. Its protein product is CASSLAGSTDTQYF.

The chain uses TRBV5-1 and TRBJ2-3; TRBD2 matches at 7 bases. CDR1 is SGHRS, CDR2 YFSETQ, per germline. V was pared by 1 base and J by 4 bases, with 9 bases of the junction left unmatched. The CDR3 length is 16 residues. The CDR3 DNA reads TGCGCCAGCAGCTTGCAAGCGACTAGCCTCCCAGATACGCAGTATTTT. It translates to CASSLQATSLPDTQYF.

This chain joins TRBV19 and TRBJ1-1; D perhaps matches TRBD1 (5 bases). Trimming removed 5 bases at V and 8 bases at J, with 12 bases between. Germline CDR1 is LNHDA and CDR2 is SQIVND (reference sequence). The CDR3 loop spans 12 amino acids. CDR3 residues: CASSPMGREAFF. CDR3 in DNA: TGTGCCAGTAGTCCCATGGGACGGGAAGCTTTCTTT.

This clone was seen once. The chain is built from TRBV7-9 and TRBJ2-5; possibly TRBD1 for D (6 bases). The germline V and J ends were trimmed by 5 bases and 7 bases, with 20 bases remaining between them. The CDR3 is made up of 15 amino acids. CDR1 is SEHNR, CDR2 FQNEAQ, per germline (reference sequence). In DNA form, the CDR3 reads TGTGCCAGCAGCCCAGTCCAGGGGCAGGTGGGGACCCAGTACTTC. This sequence encodes CASSPVQGQVGTQYF.

The chain combines TRBV27 with TRBJ2-6; 7 positions match TRBD1. The CDR3 has 19 residues. V shed 4 bases, J shed 0 bases, and the junction held 12 bases outside the gene matches. Per the germline V gene, CDR1 is MNHEY and CDR2 is SMNVEV (reference sequence). The CDR3 loop is CASSSTGILLPSGANVLTF. In DNA form, the CDR3 reads TGTGCCAGCAGTTCGACAGGGATCCTTCTACCCTCTGGGGCCAACGTCCTGACTTTC.